Only a few counts were recorded for the clone carrying this TCR beta chain. This sample was included in a study of blood T cell repertoires in COVID-19. Study summary: Whether acute or convalescent, the COVID-19 samples came from the United States, Italy and Spain. T cells, B-cell-depleted T cells, or PBMCs supplied cDNA or gDNA.

Authors' processing steps: Nucleated cell counts were estimated from reference gene primer amplification. Measured with immunoSEQ multiplex PCR; TCRdb has only the in-frame clones, and not every one. For V, J and clone size, that table is used; D and trimming come from the DNA. Here the sample spans more than 35,000 clones, 80% to 90% being singletons. The germline CDR1 and CDR2 sequences are SGHAT and FQNNGV. Trimming took off 2 bases at V and 9 bases at J, with 9 bases between the two ends. The CDR3 has 12 residues. The clonotype was recovered from a human donor in a cohort sampled during active COVID-19. The V call is TRBV11-2, the J call TRBJ2-3; tentative D call: TRBD2 (5 bases). Sequenced material: peripheral blood. The CDR3 region is CASSLSGVTQYF. Written as DNA, the CDR3 is TGTGCCAGCAGCTTAAGCGGAGTAACGCAGTATTTT. The whole variable domain, remainder taken from reference TRBV11-2 and TRBJ2-3, is EAGVAQSPRYKIIEKRQSVAFWCNPISGHATLYWYQQILGQGPKLLIQFQNNGVVDDSQLPKDRFSAERLKGVDSTLKIQPAKLEDSAVYLCASSLSGVTQYFGPGTRLTVL.